Presented here are 22 T cell receptor beta chains from one specimen sequenced in a study of T cells in Graves' hyperthyroidism and ophthalmopathy. Researchers took RNA transcripts and amplified the TCR beta CDR3 regions from them. The HTBI primer set served for first-round RT-PCR of the TCR CDR3. Using its own MiXCR run on the multiplex PCR reads, TCRdb lists one record per CDR3 protein. The sample holds a few hundred thousand distinct CDR3 sequences, around a sixth seen once. The sequencing sample was made of blood. The source is a woman in her thirties with Graves' hyperthyroidism.

The CDR3 here is CAISDTSGSTYNEQFF. As DNA, the CDR3 is TGTGCCATCAGTGACACTAGCGGGAGCACTTACAATGAGCAGTTCTTC. The chain has TRBV10-3 and TRBJ2-1, with 11 positions matching TRBD2. Germline CDR1 reads ENHRY; CDR2 reads SYGVKD. The CDR3 has 16 residues. V trimming: 3 bases; J trimming: 4 bases; junction bases outside the gene matches: 5.

The CDR3 protein is CASSEGSYPRSDEQYF. The CDR3 DNA reads as TGCGCCAGCAGTGAGGGGTCCTACCCCCGATCGGACGAGCAGTACTTC. The J gene is TRBJ2-7, the V gene TRBV10-1; no clear D. This CDR3 is 16 amino acids long. The V end was cut by 2 bases, the J end by 5 bases, with 19 bases between. Germline V gene sequence: CDR1 WNHNN, CDR2 SYGVQD (reference sequence).

In this sample, this clonotype turned up a few times. V gene TRBV3-1 combines with J gene TRBJ2-4; weak D call: TRBD2 (5 bases). The CDR3 consists of 16 residues. Germline-derived CDR1 and CDR2 are LGHDT and YNNKEL (reference sequence). V lost 0 bases, J lost 0 bases, and 9 bases lay in between. CDR3 residues: CASSQERALAKNIQYF. CDR3 in DNA: TGTGCCAGCAGCCAAGAGCGGGCTCTAGCCAAAAACATTCAGTACTTC.

The rearrangement links TRBV18 to TRBJ2-3; 9 bases are shared with TRBD1. J was trimmed by 3 bases and V by 4 bases; bases with no gene match: 2. This CDR3 contains 14 residues. The germline V gene has CDR1 KGHSH and CDR2 LQKENI. The CDR3: CASSRTGETDTQYF. The CDR3 bases are TGTGCCAGCTCACGGACAGGGGAGACAGATACGCAGTATTTT.

V gene TRBV7-2 combines with J gene TRBJ1-1; 8 nucleotides agree with TRBD1. The CDR3 consists of 13 residues. Germline values: CDR1 SGHTA, CDR2 FQGNSA. V shed 7 bases and J 4 bases; nucleotides not matched to a gene: 5. The CDR3 region has the DNA TGTGCCAGCAAATGGGACAGGCCCACTGAAGCTTTCTTT. Encoded protein: CASKWDRPTEAFF.

This clonotype was seen repeatedly, ten times or more. V is TRBV12-3 or TRBV12-4 and J is TRBJ2-3; 16 bases line up with TRBD2. With V trimmed by 1 base and J by 4 bases, 14 bases remained unmatched. The CDR3 covers 21 residues. CDR3 sequence (DNA): TGTGCCAGCAGTTTAGACCGGGACAGGGGACTAGCGGGAGGGCGGGCAGATACGCAGTATTTT. This sequence encodes CASSLDRDRGLAGGRADTQYF.

This clonotype was detected ten times or more. The chain joins TRBV2 to TRBJ1-1, with TRBD1 matching 10 bases. This CDR3 has 15 amino acids. Germline trimming cut 6 bases from V and 0 bases from J; bases unmatched to any gene: 4. CDR1 SNHLY and CDR2 FYNNEI come from the germline V gene. The CDR3 protein is CASSDRGPMNTEAFF. The CDR3 region has the DNA TGTGCCAGCAGCGACAGGGGGCCTATGAACACTGAAGCTTTCTTT.

This clonotype was detected ten times or more. This chain uses TRBV6-2 or TRBV6-3 with TRBJ2-3; D possibly corresponds to TRBD2 (5 bases). Looked up from germline, CDR1 is MNHEY and CDR2 is SVGEGT. Trimming removed 4 bases from V and 0 bases from J, with 20 bases in between. The CDR3 loop spans 18 amino acids. CDR3 DNA sequence: TGTGCCAGCAGTTCCAGCACTTGGCTAGCAGCTAGCACAGATACGCAGTATTTT. Translated: CASSSSTWLAASTDTQYF.

With regard to this clonotype: This could be a read error, since a much larger clone is one nucleotide away. The chain carries TRBV9 and TRBJ2-5; D call uncertain. Looked up from germline, CDR1 is SGDLS and CDR2 is YYNGEE. The V end lost 3 bases, the J end lost 5 bases, and 8 bases lay between the germline ends. This CDR3 comprises 12 residues. CDR3 DNA sequence: TGTGCCAGCAGCGCCCCCGGGGAGACCCAGTACTTC. Translation: CASSAPGETQYF. Full variable domain (rest looked up from reference TRBV9 and TRBJ2-5): DSGVTQTPKHLITATGQRVTLRCSPRSGDLSVYWYQQSLDQGLQFLIQYYNGEERAKGNILERFSAQQFPDLHSELNLSSLELGDSALYFCASSAPGETQYFGPGTRLLVL.

This clonotype was counted ten times or more. This chain joins TRBV7-8 and TRBJ2-5; D perhaps matches TRBD1 (6 bases). The germline V gene has CDR1 SGHVS and CDR2 FQNEAQ. The CDR3 totals 13 residues. The V end lost 5 bases, the J end lost 5 bases, and 12 bases lay between the germline ends. The CDR3 nucleotides are TGTGCCAGCAGCGTTCCAGGGGCGGAGACCCAGTACTTC. This gives the protein CASSVPGAETQYF.

The rearrangement uses TRBV5-6 and TRBJ2-5; 8 nucleotides agree with TRBD1. CDR3 length: 16 residues. J lost 4 bases, V lost 2 bases, and 10 bases had no gene match. CDR1 SGHDT and CDR2 YYEEEE come from the germline V gene. CDR3 sequence reads: CASSFPRGQGIETQYF. CDR3 DNA sequence: TGTGCCAGCAGCTTCCCCCGTGGACAGGGCATAGAGACCCAGTACTTC.

This clonotype was detected only a few times. One end of the junction fails to match germline, which may point to a read error. The rearrangement uses TRBV6-1 and TRBJ1-1; 8 bases fit TRBD1. CDR3 length: 13 residues. Germline V CDR1 and CDR2: MNHNS, SASEGT. CDR3 in amino acids: CASSRQGLGEAFF. The CDR3 region has the DNA TGTGCCAGCAGCAGACAGGGGTTGGGTGAAGCCTTCTTT.

The chain combines TRBV7-2 with TRBJ2-1, with no clear D. The germline V gene encodes CDR1 SGHTA and CDR2 FQGNSA. The V gene lost 2 bases and the J gene lost 2 bases, with 7 bases spanning the gap. The CDR3 contains 14 residues. In nucleotides, the CDR3 is TGTGCCAGCAGCTTAAGGAGCGCCTACAATGAGCAGTTCTTC. Residues: CASSLRSAYNEQFF. Looking up the rest from reference TRBV7-2 and TRBJ2-1 gives the full variable domain: GAGVSQSPSNKVTEKGKDVELRCDPISGHTALYWYRQSLGQGLEFLIYFQGNSAPDKSGLPSDRFSAERTGGSVSTLTIQRTQQEDSAVYLCASSLRSAYNEQFFGPGTRLTVL.

The J gene is TRBJ2-1, the V gene TRBV7-9, with 11 bases matching TRBD2. The CDR3 sequence is 18 residues long. V gave up 1 base and J gave up 6 bases; unmatched junction bases: 11. From germline, CDR1 is SEHNR and CDR2 FQNEAQ (reference sequence). CDR3 sequence reads: CASSLVVSRLAGGNEQFF. The DNA for the CDR3 is TGTGCCAGCAGCTTAGTGGTTTCAAGGCTAGCGGGAGGCAATGAGCAGTTCTTC.

This clonotype was observed many times. This chain links TRBV7-9 with TRBJ2-4, with D uncertain. V was clipped by 1 base and J by 0 bases, with 4 bases between them. The CDR3 loop spans 14 amino acids. Germline-derived CDR1 and CDR2 are SEHNR and FQNEAQ (reference sequence). The CDR3 region is CASSLVVAKNIQYF. As DNA, the CDR3 is TGTGCCAGCAGCTTAGTGGTAGCCAAAAACATTCAGTACTTC.

This clonotype was counted ten times or more. V is TRBV2 and J is TRBJ2-7; 10 bases fit TRBD1. This CDR3 spans 16 amino acids. The germline V gene encodes CDR1 SNHLY and CDR2 FYNNEI. V lost 4 bases, J lost 2 bases, and 8 bases stayed unmatched. The CDR3 sequence: CASSGSGTGVAYEQYF. Here the CDR3 DNA reads TGTGCCAGCAGTGGGTCCGGGACAGGGGTCGCCTACGAGCAGTACTTC.

This clonotype was seen repeatedly, ten times or more. In DNA form, the CDR3 reads TGTGCCAGCAGCTGGAACACGAACACTGAAGCTTTCTTT. This gives the protein CASSWNTNTEAFF. The chain combines TRBV7-2 with TRBJ1-1; D gene ambiguous. The V gene lost 4 bases and the J gene lost 1 base, with 7 bases spanning the gap. Germline CDR1 reads SGHTA; CDR2 reads FQGNSA. The CDR3 is 13 amino acids.

This clonotype was counted at least ten times. The V and J genes are TRBV7-8 and TRBJ2-3, with a possible D match to TRBD2 (6 bases). The CDR3 loop spans 16 amino acids. Germline V gene lookup returns CDR1 SGHVS and CDR2 FQNEAQ. The germline V and J ends were trimmed by 5 bases and 2 bases, with 17 bases remaining between them. The CDR3 loop reads CASSKTGLTNTDTQYF. In DNA form, the CDR3 reads TGTGCCAGCAGCAAGACGGGACTCACTAACACAGATACGCAGTATTTT. Full variable domain (outside the CDR3, taken from reference TRBV7-8 and TRBJ2-3): GAGVSQSPRYKVAKRGQDVALRCDPISGHVSLFWYQQALGQGPEFLTYFQNEAQLDKSGLPSDRFFAERPEGSVSTLKIQRTQQEDSAVYLCASSKTGLTNTDTQYFGPGTRLTVL.

This clonotype was seen ten or more times. This chain joins TRBV11-2 and TRBJ2-7; perhaps TRBD2 as D (6 bases). Trimming left V 1 base short and J 3 bases short, with 19 bases between. The CDR3 is 17 residues long. The germline V gene encodes CDR1 SGHAT and CDR2 FQNNGV. The CDR3 sequence is CASSLAFGTLGSYEQYF. The CDR3 DNA follows: TGTGCCAGCAGCTTAGCCTTTGGGACTCTGGGGAGCTACGAGCAGTACTTC.

The table lists this clonotype with many counts. CDR3 sequence (DNA): TGTGCCAGCACCCTAAAGACAGGGGTCGACTACGAGCAGTACTTC. Its protein product is CASTLKTGVDYEQYF. The J gene is TRBJ2-7, the V gene TRBV11-2, with 8 bases identical to TRBD1. Per the germline V gene, CDR1 is SGHAT and CDR2 is FQNNGV. CDR3 size: 15 residues. Germline trimming cut 7 bases from V and 3 bases from J; bases unmatched to any gene: 11.

This clonotype occurred many times. This chain joins TRBV7-2 and TRBJ1-2; D may be TRBD1 (5 bases). This CDR3 has 15 residues. Trimming removed 1 base at V and 2 bases at J, with 11 bases between. Germline V gene sequence: CDR1 SGHTA, CDR2 FQGNSA. The CDR3: CASSLERGINYGYTF. The DNA of the CDR3 is TGTGCCAGCAGCTTAGAGCGGGGCATCAACTATGGCTACACCTTC.

Only a few counts were recorded for this clonotype. CDR3: CASSQPLLGRNQPQHF. CDR3 nucleotides: TGTGCCAGCAGCCAACCATTACTTGGTCGCAATCAGCCCCAGCATTTT. The chain couples TRBV3-1 to TRBJ1-5, with D uncertain. Germline assignment: CDR1 LGHDT and CDR2 YNNKEL (reference sequence). This CDR3 has 16 residues. V lost 2 bases and J lost 2, with 13 bases in between.